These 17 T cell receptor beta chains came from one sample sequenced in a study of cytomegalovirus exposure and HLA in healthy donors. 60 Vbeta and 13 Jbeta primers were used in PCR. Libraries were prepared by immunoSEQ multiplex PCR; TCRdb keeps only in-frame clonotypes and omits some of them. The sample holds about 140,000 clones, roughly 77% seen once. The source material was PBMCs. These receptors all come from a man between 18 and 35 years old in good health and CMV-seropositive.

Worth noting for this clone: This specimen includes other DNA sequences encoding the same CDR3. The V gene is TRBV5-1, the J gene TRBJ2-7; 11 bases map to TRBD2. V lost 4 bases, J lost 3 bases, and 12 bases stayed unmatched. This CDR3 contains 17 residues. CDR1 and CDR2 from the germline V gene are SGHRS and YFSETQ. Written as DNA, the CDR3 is TGCGCCAGCAGCCGCGGGACTAGCGGCACCTCGGGCTACGAGCAGTACTTC. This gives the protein CASSRGTSGTSGYEQYF.

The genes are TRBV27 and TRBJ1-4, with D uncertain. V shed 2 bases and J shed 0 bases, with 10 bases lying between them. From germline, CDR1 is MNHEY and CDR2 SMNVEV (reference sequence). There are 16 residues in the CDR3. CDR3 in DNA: TGTGCCAGCAGTTTAGCGGGGTTTGCAACTAATGAAAAACTGTTTTTT. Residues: CASSLAGFATNEKLFF.

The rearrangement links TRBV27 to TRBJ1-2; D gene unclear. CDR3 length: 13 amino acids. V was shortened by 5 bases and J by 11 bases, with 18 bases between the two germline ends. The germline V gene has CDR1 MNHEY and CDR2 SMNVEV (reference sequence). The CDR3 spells CASSLGEGGGYTF. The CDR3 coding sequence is TGTGCCAGCAGTCTGGGAGAGGGAGGCGGTTACACCTTC.

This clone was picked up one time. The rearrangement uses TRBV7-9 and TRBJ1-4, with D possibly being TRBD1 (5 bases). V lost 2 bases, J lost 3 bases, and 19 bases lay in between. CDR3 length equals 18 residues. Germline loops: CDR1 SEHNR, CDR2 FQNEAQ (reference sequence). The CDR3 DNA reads TGTGCCAGCAGCTTACCGTCCGACGGGGGAGGGCCTAATGAAAAACTGTTTTTT. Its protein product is CASSLPSDGGGPNEKLFF.

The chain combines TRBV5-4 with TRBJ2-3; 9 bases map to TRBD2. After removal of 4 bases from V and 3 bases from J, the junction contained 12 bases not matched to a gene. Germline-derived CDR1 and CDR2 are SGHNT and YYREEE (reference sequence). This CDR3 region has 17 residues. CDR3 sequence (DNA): TGTGCCAGCAGCCCTCCGACCCTAGCGGGAAGGACAGATACGCAGTATTTT. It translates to CASSPPTLAGRTDTQYF.

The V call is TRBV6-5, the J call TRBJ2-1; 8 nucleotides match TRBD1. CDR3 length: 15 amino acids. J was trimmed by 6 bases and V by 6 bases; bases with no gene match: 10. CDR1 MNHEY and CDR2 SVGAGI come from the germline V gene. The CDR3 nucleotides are TGTGCCAGCAGGGACAGGGAATCAGGCGCCAATGAGCAGTTCTTC. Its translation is CASRDRESGANEQFF.

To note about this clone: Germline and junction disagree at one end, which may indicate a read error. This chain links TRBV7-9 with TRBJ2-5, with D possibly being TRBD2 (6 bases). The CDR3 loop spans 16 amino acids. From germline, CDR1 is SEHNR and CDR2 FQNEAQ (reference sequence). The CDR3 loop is CSSSPRVWVSGETQYF. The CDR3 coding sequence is TGTTCCAGCAGCCCCCGCGTGTGGGTTAGCGGCGAGACCCAGTACTTC.

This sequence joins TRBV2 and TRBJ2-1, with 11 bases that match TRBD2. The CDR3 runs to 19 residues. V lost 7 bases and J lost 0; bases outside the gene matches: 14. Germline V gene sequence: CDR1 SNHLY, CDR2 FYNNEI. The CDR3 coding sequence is TGTGCCAGCAACCCAAGTGGGACTAGCGGCTACAGCTCCTACAATGAGCAGTTCTTC. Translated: CASNPSGTSGYSSYNEQFF.

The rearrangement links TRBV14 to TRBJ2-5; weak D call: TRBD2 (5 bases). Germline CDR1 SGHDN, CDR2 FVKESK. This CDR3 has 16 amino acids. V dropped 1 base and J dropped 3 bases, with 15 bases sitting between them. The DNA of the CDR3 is TGTGCCAGCAGCCAAGTTATTAGTTGGCGGGAAGAGACCCAGTACTTC. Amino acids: CASSQVISWREETQYF.

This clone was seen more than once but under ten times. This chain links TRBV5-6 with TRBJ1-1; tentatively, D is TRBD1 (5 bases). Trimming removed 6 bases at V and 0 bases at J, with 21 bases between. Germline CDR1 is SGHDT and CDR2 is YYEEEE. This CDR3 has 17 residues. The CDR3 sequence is CASMGQGRFLVNTEAFF. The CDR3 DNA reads TGTGCCAGCATGGGTCAGGGCCGGTTCCTTGTGAACACTGAAGCTTTCTTT.

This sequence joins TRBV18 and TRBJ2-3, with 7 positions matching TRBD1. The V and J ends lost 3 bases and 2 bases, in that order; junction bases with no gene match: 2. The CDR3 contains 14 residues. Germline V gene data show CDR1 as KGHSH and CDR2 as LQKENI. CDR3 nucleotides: TGTGCCAGCTCACCGACAGGGTACACAGATACGCAGTATTTT. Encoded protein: CASSPTGYTDTQYF.

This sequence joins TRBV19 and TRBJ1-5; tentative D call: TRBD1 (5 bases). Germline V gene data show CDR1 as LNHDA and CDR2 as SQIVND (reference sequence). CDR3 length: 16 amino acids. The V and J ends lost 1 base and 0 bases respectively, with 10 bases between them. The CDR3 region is CASSIGTPYSNQPQHF. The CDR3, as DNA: TGTGCCAGTAGTATAGGGACACCGTATAGCAATCAGCCCCAGCATTTT.

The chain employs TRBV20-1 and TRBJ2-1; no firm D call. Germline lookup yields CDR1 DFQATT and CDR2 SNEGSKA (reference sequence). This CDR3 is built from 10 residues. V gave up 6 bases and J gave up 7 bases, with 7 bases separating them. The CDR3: CSAEWNEQFF. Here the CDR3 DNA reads TGCAGTGCCGAGTGGAATGAGCAGTTCTTC.

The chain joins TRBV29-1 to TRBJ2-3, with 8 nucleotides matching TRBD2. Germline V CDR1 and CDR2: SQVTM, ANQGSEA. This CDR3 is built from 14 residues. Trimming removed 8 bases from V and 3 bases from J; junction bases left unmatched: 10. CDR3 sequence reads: CSMGLVTDTDTQYF. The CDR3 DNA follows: TGCAGCATGGGACTAGTAACGGATACAGATACGCAGTATTTT.

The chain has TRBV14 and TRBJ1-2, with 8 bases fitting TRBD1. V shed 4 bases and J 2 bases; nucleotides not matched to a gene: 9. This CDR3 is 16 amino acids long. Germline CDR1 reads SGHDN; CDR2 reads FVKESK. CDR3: CASSPGWQGANYGYTF. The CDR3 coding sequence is TGTGCCAGCAGCCCTGGGTGGCAGGGGGCGAACTATGGCTACACCTTC.

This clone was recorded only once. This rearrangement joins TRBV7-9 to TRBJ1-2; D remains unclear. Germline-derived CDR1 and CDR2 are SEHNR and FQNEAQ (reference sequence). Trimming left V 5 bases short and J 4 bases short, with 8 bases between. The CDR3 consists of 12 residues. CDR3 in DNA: TGTGCCAGCAGCAACATCGTCTATGGCTACACCTTC. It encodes CASSNIVYGYTF.

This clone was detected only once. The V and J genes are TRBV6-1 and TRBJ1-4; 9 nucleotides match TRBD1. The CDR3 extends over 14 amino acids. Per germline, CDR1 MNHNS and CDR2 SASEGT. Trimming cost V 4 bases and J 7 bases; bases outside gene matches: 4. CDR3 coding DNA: TGTGCCAGCAGTGTAAACAGGGGGCGTGAAAAACTGTTTTTT. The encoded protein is CASSVNRGREKLFF.